These 30 T cell receptor beta chains were all obtained from the same sample, sequenced in a study of naive and memory T cell subsets. Findings and caveats of the study: A few larger clonotypes appeared in naive repertoires, especially CD8, possibly memory cells re-expressing CD45RA.

An equimolar mix of two oligonucleotides served as the beta constant-region primer for TRBC1 and TRBC2. Ligated cDNA was amplified by four rounds of PCR with nested alpha and beta constant-region primers and SP2. TCRdb processed the UMI-ligation and nested PCR reads anew with MiXCR; each CDR3 protein has one entry. The data hold about 150,000 distinct CDR3 sequences, with under 25% observed a single time. Antigen specificity for these receptors is unknown. Sequenced: naive CD4+ T cells from blood. Source of these receptors: a human donor in good health.

The sample holds a few counts of this clonotype. The CDR3 reads CSASRGLAIYNEQFF. The CDR3 DNA is TGCAGTGCTAGTCGGGGACTAGCCATCTACAATGAGCAGTTCTTC. The chain uses TRBV20-1 and TRBJ2-1; TRBD2 agrees at 9 bases. The CDR3 runs 15 residues. V lost 3 bases to trimming and J lost 3 bases; unmatched junction nucleotides: 6. Germline loops: CDR1 DFQATT, CDR2 SNEGSKA (reference sequence).

This clonotype was recorded once. A much larger clone is a single base away; this may be a read error. This sequence joins TRBV28 and TRBJ2-3, with D perhaps TRBD1 (5 bases). In germline, CDR1 is MDHEN, CDR2 SYDVKM. This CDR3 has 15 residues. CDR3 residues: CACSLEQEGTDTQYF. DNA for the CDR3: TGTGCCTGCAGTTTGGAACAGGAAGGCACAGATACGCAGTATTTT.

This clonotype was seen many times. This chain connects TRBV28 to TRBJ1-5, with 8 bases that match TRBD1. CDR1 is MDHEN and CDR2 is SYDVKM in the germline V gene. The CDR3 has 13 residues. V lost 10 bases to trimming and J lost 6 bases; unmatched junction nucleotides: 8. DNA of the CDR3: TGTGCCACCTCGGACAGGGTCGGTCAGCCCCAGCATTTT. Translating gives CATSDRVGQPQHF.

This clonotype was found a few times. The chain combines TRBV6-6 with TRBJ2-7; no definite D call. The germline V gene has CDR1 MNHNY and CDR2 SVGAGI (reference sequence). The CDR3 is made up of 12 amino acids. Between the trimmed V and J ends, which lost 6 bases and 0 bases, there was a span of 6 bases. CDR3 amino acids: CASSSHSYEQYF. DNA for the CDR3: TGTGCCAGCAGCTCCCACTCCTACGAGCAGTACTTC.

The chain carries TRBV12-3 or TRBV12-4 and TRBJ1-1; D is possibly TRBD1 (5 bases). V was shortened by 1 base and J by 5 bases, with 11 bases between the two germline ends. The CDR3 consists of 14 residues. CDR3 loop: CASSLGIPGTEAFF. CDR3 coding DNA: TGTGCCAGCAGTTTAGGGATTCCAGGGACTGAAGCTTTCTTT.

V is TRBV5-6 and J is TRBJ1-1, with 9 bases identical to TRBD1. This CDR3 contains 14 residues. V shed 4 bases and J 8 bases; nucleotides not matched to a gene: 9. CDR1 SGHDT and CDR2 YYEEEE come from the germline V gene. The CDR3 loop is CASSRDRAQNEAFF. DNA of the CDR3: TGTGCCAGCAGCCGGGACAGGGCCCAAAACGAAGCTTTCTTT. The complete variable domain, with remaining parts taken from reference TRBV5-6 and TRBJ1-1, reads DAGVTQSPTHLIKTRGQQVTLRCSPKSGHDTVSWYQQALGQGPQFIFQYYEEEERQRGNFPDRFSGHQFPNYSSELNVNALLLGDSALYLCASSRDRAQNEAFFGQGTRLTVV.

The chain carries TRBV28 and TRBJ2-4, with unresolved D. Germline V CDR1 and CDR2: MDHEN, SYDVKM. V was trimmed by 6 bases and J by 8 bases, leaving 17 bases between them. This CDR3 has 14 residues. The CDR3 bases are TGTGCCAGCAGGTTGTTCGGGTATCGGGACATTCAGTACTTC. This translates into CASRLFGYRDIQYF.

The rearrangement joins TRBV6-5 to TRBJ1-6, with D perhaps matching TRBD1 (5 bases). V was cut by 7 bases and J by 0 bases, with 13 bases left in between. From germline, CDR1 is MNHEY and CDR2 SVGAGI. The CDR3 totals 16 residues. CDR3 nucleotides: TGTGCCAGCACGAGGGGCATAAGCTCCTATAATTCACCCCTCCACTTT. This sequence encodes CASTRGISSYNSPLHF.

This clonotype was seen just once. The chain links TRBV18 to TRBJ2-5; tentative D call: TRBD2 (6 bases). The CDR3 is 14 residues long. V dropped 6 bases and J dropped 2 bases, with 13 bases sitting between them. Germline V lookup: CDR1 KGHSH, CDR2 LQKENI. CDR3 coding DNA: TGTGCCAGCTCGCGGGGACGGCCTCAAGAGACCCAGTACTTC. It encodes CASSRGRPQETQYF.

Many counts were recorded for this clonotype. The chain employs TRBV28 and TRBJ2-5; D may be TRBD2 (6 bases). The CDR3 sequence is 13 residues long. Germline loops: CDR1 MDHEN, CDR2 SYDVKM. V was cut by 5 bases and J by 5 bases, with 12 bases left in between. For the CDR3, the DNA is TGTGCCAGCAGTCTGCGCGGGATCGAGACCCAGTACTTC. Encoded protein: CASSLRGIETQYF. The variable domain in full, completed from reference TRBV28 and TRBJ2-5, reads DVKVTQSSRYLVKRTGEKVFLECVQDMDHENMFWYRQDPGLGLRLIYFSYDVKMKEKGDIPEGYSVSREKKERFSLILESASTNQTSMYLCASSLRGIETQYFGPGTRLLVL.

In its sample, this clonotype was seen a few times. The rearrangement links TRBV18 to TRBJ1-2; D gene ambiguous. The V gene's germline CDR1 is KGHSH and CDR2 LQKENI. The V gene lost 2 bases and the J gene lost 7 bases, with 5 bases spanning the gap. CDR3 size: 11 residues. The CDR3 loop reads CASSPGSGYTF. The CDR3 nucleotides are TGTGCCAGCTCACCAGGGAGTGGCTACACCTTC.

The genes are TRBV20-1 and TRBJ2-7, with TRBD1 identical over 9 bases. The CDR3 spans 14 residues. V was clipped by 4 bases and J by 3 bases; unmatched bases: 7. Germline V gives CDR1 DFQATT, CDR2 SNEGSKA (reference sequence). In DNA form, the CDR3 reads TGCAGTGCTATTTCCGGGACAGGGTACTACGAGCAGTACTTC. Translating gives CSAISGTGYYEQYF.

The chain couples TRBV3-1 to TRBJ2-1; 9 bases agree with TRBD2. The CDR3 is 17 residues long. CDR1 and CDR2 (germline): LGHDT, YNNKEL (reference sequence). J was trimmed by 4 bases and V by 3 bases; bases with no gene match: 10. This chain's CDR3 is CASSHRRRLAVYNEQFF. The CDR3 nucleotides read TGTGCCAGCAGCCATAGGCGGCGACTAGCGGTTTACAATGAGCAGTTCTTC.

This chain links TRBV2 with TRBJ1-2, with 11 positions matching TRBD1. The CDR3 spans 17 residues. CDR1 is SNHLY and CDR2 is FYNNEI in the germline V gene. The J segment lost 2 bases and the V segment lost 8 bases, leaving 13 bases of the junction unmatched. The CDR3 bases are TGTGCCAGCGCCGGACAGGGGGCGAATTTTGGGAACTATGGCTACACCTTC. It specifies CASAGQGANFGNYGYTF.

This clonotype came up many times. The chain recombines TRBV20-1 with TRBJ2-1; TRBD2 agrees at 10 bases. V shed 7 bases and J 2 bases; nucleotides not matched to a gene: 11. Germline-derived CDR1 and CDR2 are DFQATT and SNEGSKA (reference sequence). The CDR3 covers 16 residues. CDR3 in DNA: TGCAGTGTTCGTTTTCTAGCGGGAGTTGCCTACAATGAGCAGTTCTTC. It encodes CSVRFLAGVAYNEQFF.

J is TRBJ1-4 and V is TRBV28; D unresolved. Germline V gene data show CDR1 as MDHEN and CDR2 as SYDVKM. V was pared by 6 bases and J by 0 bases, with 11 bases between. The CDR3 extends over 15 amino acids. The CDR3 loop reads CASSSYEATNEKLFF. Here the CDR3 DNA reads TGTGCCAGCAGCTCCTACGAGGCAACTAATGAAAAACTGTTTTTT.

This clonotype showed up just a few times. The chain combines TRBV14 with TRBJ2-5; the D gene is possibly TRBD2 (5 bases). V lost 2 bases, J lost 5 bases, and 15 bases lay in between. There are 15 residues in the CDR3. Germline CDR1 SGHDN, CDR2 FVKESK. Here the CDR3 DNA reads TGTGCCAGCAGCCAATACGGAGGCCTCGTCGAGACCCAGTACTTC. It encodes CASSQYGGLVETQYF.

There are a few counts of this clonotype. The V call is TRBV6-5, the J call TRBJ2-1, with 9 bases fitting TRBD1. The CDR3 extends over 15 amino acids. The trim removed 2 bases at V and 4 bases at J, leaving 3 bases unmatched. The V gene's germline CDR1 is MNHEY and CDR2 SVGAGI. The CDR3 loop is CASSYGGQGYNEQFF. The CDR3 nucleotides read TGTGCCAGCAGTTACGGCGGACAGGGGTACAATGAGCAGTTCTTC.

This clonotype was seen more than once but under ten times. The CDR3 DNA reads as TGTGCCAGCAGTCCCGGGACTCAGAAGCCCTCTGGAAACACCATATATTTT. Protein product: CASSPGTQKPSGNTIYF. The chain employs TRBV21-1 and TRBJ1-3. TRBV21-1 is labeled a pseudogene. The CDR3 extends over 17 amino acids.

This clonotype was seen a handful of times. This chain connects TRBV18 to TRBJ2-2, with D possibly TRBD1 on 6 matching bases. Deletions cut 4 bases from V and 1 base from J, with 7 bases between. The CDR3 sequence is 14 residues long. Germline CDR1 KGHSH, CDR2 LQKENI. The CDR3 nucleotides are TGTGCCAGCTCACAGGGACAGAACACCGGGGAGCTGTTTTTT. Translation gives CASSQGQNTGELFF.

This clonotype was seen a few times. This chain connects TRBV28 to TRBJ2-3; TRBD1 might be the D (6 bases). The germline V and J ends were trimmed by 3 bases and 0 bases, with 10 bases remaining between them. This CDR3 is 15 amino acids long. Germline V lookup: CDR1 MDHEN, CDR2 SYDVKM. The CDR3 DNA reads as TGTGCCAGCAGTTTTCCACAGGGAAGCACAGATACGCAGTATTTT. Its protein is CASSFPQGSTDTQYF.

This sequence joins TRBV29-1 and TRBJ2-1, with D maybe TRBD1 (6 bases). The length of the CDR3 is 10 residues. CDR1 is SQVTM, CDR2 ANQGSEA, per germline. V was pared by 4 bases and J by 9 bases, with 7 bases between. CDR3: CSVGQAEQFF. DNA of the CDR3: TGCAGCGTTGGACAGGCTGAGCAGTTCTTC.

This clonotype has at least ten counts. The chain couples TRBV5-4 to TRBJ2-1; D perhaps matches TRBD1 (7 bases). V gave up 3 bases and J gave up 9 bases, with 22 bases separating them. Looked up from germline, CDR1 is SGHNT and CDR2 is YYREEE (reference sequence). The CDR3 contains 16 residues. CDR3 DNA: TGTGCCAGCAGCTCCAGGCGGGACAGCCTATGGAGTGAGCAGTTCTTC. Protein sequence: CASSSRRDSLWSEQFF.

This clonotype was detected many times. J is TRBJ2-1 and V is TRBV28, with D possibly matching TRBD2 (7 bases). V was trimmed by 5 bases and J by 0 bases, leaving 11 bases between them. The CDR3 is 15 amino acids. The germline V gene encodes CDR1 MDHEN and CDR2 SYDVKM. The CDR3 spells CASSKGGGSYNEQFF. In nucleotides, the CDR3 is TGTGCCAGCAGTAAAGGGGGGGGCTCCTACAATGAGCAGTTCTTC.

This clonotype is a singleton in its sample. The chain employs TRBV18 and TRBJ2-7; no definite D call. The V and J ends lost 3 bases and 5 bases respectively, with 14 bases between them. CDR1 KGHSH and CDR2 LQKENI come from the germline V gene. This CDR3 region has 14 residues. Written as DNA, the CDR3 is TGTGCCAGCTCACCCGGACCGTTTATGAACGAGCAGTACTTC. Translating it yields CASSPGPFMNEQYF.

The V and J genes are TRBV25-1 and TRBJ1-2; D perhaps matches TRBD1 (5 bases). The CDR3 spans 13 residues. Between the trimmed V and J ends, which lost 2 bases and 7 bases, there was a span of 11 bases. Germline V lookup: CDR1 MGHDK, CDR2 SYGVNS. CDR3 coding DNA: TGTGCCAGCAGTGAAAATGGGGGGACTGGCTACACCTTC. It yields the protein CASSENGGTGYTF.

The rearrangement joins TRBV14 to TRBJ2-2; D call uncertain. Trimming took off 5 bases at V and 6 bases at J, with 13 bases between the two ends. Per germline, CDR1 SGHDN and CDR2 FVKESK. CDR3 length: 14 amino acids. CDR3: CASSKYRNSGELFF. DNA of the CDR3: TGTGCCAGCAGCAAGTATAGAAATTCCGGGGAGCTGTTTTTT.

V usage is TRBV20-1 and J usage is TRBJ1-1, with D hard to call. The germline V and J ends were trimmed by 3 bases and 2 bases, with 7 bases remaining between them. The germline V gene has CDR1 DFQATT and CDR2 SNEGSKA (reference sequence). This CDR3 is 12 amino acids long. The CDR3 region is CSARRQNTEAFF. The CDR3 bases are TGCAGTGCTAGGAGACAAAACACTGAAGCTTTCTTT.

This chain uses TRBV6-2 or TRBV6-3 with TRBJ2-3; D possibly corresponds to TRBD1 (6 bases). The germline V gene encodes CDR1 MNHEY and CDR2 SVGEGT. The CDR3 length is 12 residues. V was trimmed by 4 bases and J by 4 bases, leaving 6 bases between them. The chain's CDR3 is CASSSGADTQYF. In DNA, the CDR3 is TGTGCCAGCAGTTCAGGGGCAGATACGCAGTATTTT.

At least ten counts were recorded for this clonotype. J is TRBJ2-3 and V is TRBV18; no firm D call. Germline CDR1 KGHSH, CDR2 LQKENI. CDR3 size: 13 residues. Trimming stripped 3 bases from V and 0 bases from J, with 4 bases between. CDR3 DNA: TGTGCCAGCTCACCCCAAAGCACAGATACGCAGTATTTT. Protein: CASSPQSTDTQYF.